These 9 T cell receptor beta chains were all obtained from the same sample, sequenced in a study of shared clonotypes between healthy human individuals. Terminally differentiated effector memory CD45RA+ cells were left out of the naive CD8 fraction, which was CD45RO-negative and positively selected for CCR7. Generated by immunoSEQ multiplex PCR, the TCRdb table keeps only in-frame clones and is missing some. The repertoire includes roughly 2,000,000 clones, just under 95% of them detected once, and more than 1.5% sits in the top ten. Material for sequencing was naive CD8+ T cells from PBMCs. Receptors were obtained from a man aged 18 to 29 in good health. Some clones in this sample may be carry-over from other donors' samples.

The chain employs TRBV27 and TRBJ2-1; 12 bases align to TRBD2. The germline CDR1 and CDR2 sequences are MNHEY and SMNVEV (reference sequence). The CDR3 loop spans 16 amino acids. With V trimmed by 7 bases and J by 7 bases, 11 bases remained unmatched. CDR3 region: CASTHASGRARNEQFF. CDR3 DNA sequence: TGTGCCAGCACACATGCTAGCGGGAGGGCCAGGAATGAGCAGTTCTTC.

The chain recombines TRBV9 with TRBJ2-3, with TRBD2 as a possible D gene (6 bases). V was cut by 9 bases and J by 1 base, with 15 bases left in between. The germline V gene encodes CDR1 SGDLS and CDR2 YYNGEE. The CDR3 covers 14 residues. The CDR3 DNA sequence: TGTGCCACGGAACCTAGCGAGGGCACAGATACGCAGTATTTT. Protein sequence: CATEPSEGTDTQYF. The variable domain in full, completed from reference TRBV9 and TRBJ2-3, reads DSGVTQTPKHLITATGQRVTLRCSPRSGDLSVYWYQQSLDQGLQFLIQYYNGEERAKGNILERFSAQQFPDLHSELNLSSLELGDSALYFCATEPSEGTDTQYFGPGTRLTVL.

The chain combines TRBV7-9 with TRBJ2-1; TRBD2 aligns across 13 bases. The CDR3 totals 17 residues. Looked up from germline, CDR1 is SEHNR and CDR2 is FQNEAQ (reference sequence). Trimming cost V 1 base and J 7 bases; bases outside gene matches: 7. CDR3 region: CASSLGGTSGMYNEQFF. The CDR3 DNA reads TGTGCCAGCAGCTTAGGGGGGACTAGCGGGATGTATAATGAGCAGTTCTTC.

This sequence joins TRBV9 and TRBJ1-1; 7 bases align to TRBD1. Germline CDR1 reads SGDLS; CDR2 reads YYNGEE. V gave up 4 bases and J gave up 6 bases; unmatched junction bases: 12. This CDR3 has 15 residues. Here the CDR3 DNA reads TGTGCCAGCAGCCCCACCAGGGGGTTTGGGGCTGAAGCTTTCTTT. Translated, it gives CASSPTRGFGAEAFF.

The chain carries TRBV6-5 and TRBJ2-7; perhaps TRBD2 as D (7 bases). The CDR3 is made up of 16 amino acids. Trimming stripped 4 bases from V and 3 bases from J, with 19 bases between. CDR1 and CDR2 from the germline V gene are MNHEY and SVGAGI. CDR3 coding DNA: TGTGCCAGCAGTTGGGCCCGTGGGGGGGCTTTCTACGAGCAGTACTTC. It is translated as CASSWARGGAFYEQYF.

The CDR3 reads CASSQGLAGEDTQYF. The CDR3 region has the DNA TGTGCCAGCAGCCAGGGACTAGCGGGAGAAGATACGCAGTATTTT. The rearrangement links TRBV7-8 to TRBJ2-3; 14 bases are a match to TRBD2. Germline V CDR1 and CDR2: SGHVS, FQNEAQ. The V and J ends lost 5 bases and 5 bases, in that order; junction bases with no gene match: 3. The CDR3 loop spans 15 amino acids.

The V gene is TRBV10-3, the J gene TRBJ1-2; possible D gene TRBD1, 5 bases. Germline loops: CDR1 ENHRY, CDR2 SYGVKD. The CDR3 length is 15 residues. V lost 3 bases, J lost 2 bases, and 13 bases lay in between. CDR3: CAISDNQGANYGYTF. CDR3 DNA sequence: TGTGCCATCAGTGATAATCAGGGTGCAAACTATGGCTACACCTTC.

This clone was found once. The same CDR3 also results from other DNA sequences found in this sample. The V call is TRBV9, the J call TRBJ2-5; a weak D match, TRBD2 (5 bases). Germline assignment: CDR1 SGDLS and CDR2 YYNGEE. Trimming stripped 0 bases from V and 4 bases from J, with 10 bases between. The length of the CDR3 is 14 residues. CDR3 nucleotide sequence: TGTGCCAGCAGCGTAGAGTACAGCGGAGAGACCCAGTACTTC. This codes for CASSVEYSGETQYF.

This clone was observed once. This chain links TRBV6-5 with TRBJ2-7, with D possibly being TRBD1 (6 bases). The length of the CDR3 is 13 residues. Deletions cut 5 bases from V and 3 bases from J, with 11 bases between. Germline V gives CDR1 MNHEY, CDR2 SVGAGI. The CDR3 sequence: CASSTGFFYEQYF. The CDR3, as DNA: TGTGCCAGCAGTACAGGGTTTTTCTACGAGCAGTACTTC.